This T cell receptor (beta chain) was captured by sequencing in a study of blood T cell repertoires in COVID-19. TCRdb's table, derived via immunoSEQ multiplex PCR, lists solely in-frame clones and lacks some. This sample yields 150,000 to 200,000 clones, of which around 84% are seen a single time; approximately 15% belongs to the top ten. Germline loops: CDR1 LNHDA, CDR2 SQIVND (reference sequence). The CDR3 extends over 15 amino acids. Trimming pared 1 base from V and 3 bases from J, leaving 11 bases between. This chain uses TRBV19 with TRBJ2-3; tentatively, D is TRBD2 (7 bases). The origin of this receptor is a man aged 25 to 40 with active or convalescent COVID-19. Material: peripheral blood. The CDR3 region has the DNA TGTGCCAGTAGTATAGCAGCGGGGACAACAGATACGCAGTATTTT. Encoded protein: CASSIAAGTTDTQYF.